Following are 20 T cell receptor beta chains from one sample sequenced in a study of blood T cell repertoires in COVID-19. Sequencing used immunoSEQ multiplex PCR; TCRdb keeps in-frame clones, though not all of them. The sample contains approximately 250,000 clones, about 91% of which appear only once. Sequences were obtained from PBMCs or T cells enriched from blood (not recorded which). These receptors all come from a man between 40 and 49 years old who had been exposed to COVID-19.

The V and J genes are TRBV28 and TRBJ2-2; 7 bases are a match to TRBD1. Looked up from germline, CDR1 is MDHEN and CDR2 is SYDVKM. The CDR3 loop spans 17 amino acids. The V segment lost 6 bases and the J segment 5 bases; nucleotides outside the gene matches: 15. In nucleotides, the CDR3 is TGTGCCAGCAGCAGTCCTAGGCACAGGGGTTGGACCGGGGAGCTGTTTTTT. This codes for CASSSPRHRGWTGELFF. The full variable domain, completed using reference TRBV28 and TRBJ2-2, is DVKVTQSSRYLVKRTGEKVFLECVQDMDHENMFWYRQDPGLGLRLIYFSYDVKMKEKGDIPEGYSVSREKKERFSLILESASTNQTSMYLCASSSPRHRGWTGELFFGEGSRLTVL.

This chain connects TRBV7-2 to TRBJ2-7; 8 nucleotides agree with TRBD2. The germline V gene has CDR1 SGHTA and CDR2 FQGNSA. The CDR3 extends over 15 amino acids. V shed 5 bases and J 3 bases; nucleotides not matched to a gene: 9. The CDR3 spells CASSDLVAGFYEQYF. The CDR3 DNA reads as TGTGCCAGCAGCGATCTCGTAGCGGGGTTCTACGAGCAGTACTTC.

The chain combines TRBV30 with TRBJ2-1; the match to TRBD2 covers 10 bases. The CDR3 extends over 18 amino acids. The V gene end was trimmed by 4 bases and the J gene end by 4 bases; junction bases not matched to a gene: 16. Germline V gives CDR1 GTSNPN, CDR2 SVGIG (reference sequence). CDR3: CAWIQTSGRGLGYNEQFF. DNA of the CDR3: TGTGCCTGGATCCAGACTAGCGGGCGAGGGTTGGGGTACAATGAGCAGTTCTTC.

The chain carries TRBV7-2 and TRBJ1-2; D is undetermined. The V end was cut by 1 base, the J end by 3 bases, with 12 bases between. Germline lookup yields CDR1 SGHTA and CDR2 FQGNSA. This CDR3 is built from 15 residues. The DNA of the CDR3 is TGTGCCAGCAGCTTAGTTCCTGGCGGAGACTATGGCTACACCTTC. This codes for CASSLVPGGDYGYTF.

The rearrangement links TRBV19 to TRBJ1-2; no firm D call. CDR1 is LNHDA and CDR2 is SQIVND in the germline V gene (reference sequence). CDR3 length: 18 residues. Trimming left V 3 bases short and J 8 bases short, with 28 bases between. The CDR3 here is CASSMAAGSLAGYMGYTF. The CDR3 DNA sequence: TGTGCCAGTAGTATGGCTGCGGGCAGCCTGGCGGGATATATGGGCTACACCTTC. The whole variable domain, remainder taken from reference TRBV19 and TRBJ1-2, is DGGITQSPKYLFRKEGQNVTLSCEQNLNHDAMYWYRQDPGQGLRLIYYSQIVNDFQKGDIAEGYSVSREKKESFPLTVTSAQKNPTAFYLCASSMAAGSLAGYMGYTFGSGTRLTVV.

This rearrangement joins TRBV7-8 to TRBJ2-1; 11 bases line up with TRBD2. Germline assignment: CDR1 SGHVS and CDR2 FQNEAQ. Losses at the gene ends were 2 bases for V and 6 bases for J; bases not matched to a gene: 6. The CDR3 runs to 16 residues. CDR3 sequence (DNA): TGTGCCAGCAGCTTACAAACTAGCGGGAGTATCAATGAGCAGTTCTTC. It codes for CASSLQTSGSINEQFF.

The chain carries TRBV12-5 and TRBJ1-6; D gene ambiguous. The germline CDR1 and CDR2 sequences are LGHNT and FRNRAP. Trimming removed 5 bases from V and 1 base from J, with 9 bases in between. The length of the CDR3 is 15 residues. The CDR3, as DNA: TGTGCTAGTGGTCAGGACTGGTCCTATAATTCACCCCTCCACTTT. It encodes CASGQDWSYNSPLHF.

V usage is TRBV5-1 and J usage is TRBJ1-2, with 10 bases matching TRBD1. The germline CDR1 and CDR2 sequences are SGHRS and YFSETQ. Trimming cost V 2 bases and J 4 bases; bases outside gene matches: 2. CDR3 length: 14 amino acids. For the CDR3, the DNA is TGCGCCAGCAGCTTCAGGACAGGGGGCTATGGCTACACCTTC. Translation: CASSFRTGGYGYTF.

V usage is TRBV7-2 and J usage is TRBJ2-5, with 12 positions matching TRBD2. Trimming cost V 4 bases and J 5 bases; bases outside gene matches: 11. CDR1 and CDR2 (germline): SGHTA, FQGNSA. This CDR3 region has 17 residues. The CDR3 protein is CASSSGLAGLKGETQYF. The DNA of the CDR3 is TGTGCCAGCAGCTCCGGACTAGCGGGACTTAAGGGGGAGACCCAGTACTTC.

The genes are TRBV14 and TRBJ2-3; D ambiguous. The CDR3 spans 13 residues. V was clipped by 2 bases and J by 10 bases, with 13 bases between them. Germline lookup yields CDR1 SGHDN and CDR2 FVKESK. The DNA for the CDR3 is TGTGCCAGCAGCCAACAGGTCGCTGCTTCGCAGTATTTT. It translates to CASSQQVAASQYF.

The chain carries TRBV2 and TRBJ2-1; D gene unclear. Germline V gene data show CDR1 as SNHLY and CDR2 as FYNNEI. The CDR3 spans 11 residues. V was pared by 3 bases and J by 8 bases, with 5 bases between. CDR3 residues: CASSDPDEQFF. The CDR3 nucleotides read TGTGCCAGCAGTGATCCGGATGAGCAGTTCTTC.

CDR3 bases: TGTGCCAGCAGCATCGGGGGTAATGAAAAACTGTTTTTT. Amino acids: CASSIGGNEKLFF. This chain joins TRBV5-4 and TRBJ1-4; perhaps TRBD1 as D (5 bases). The ends were cut back, 4 bases at V and 4 bases at J, with 8 bases in the middle. The germline gives CDR1 SGHNT, CDR2 YYREEE (reference sequence). The CDR3 totals 13 residues.

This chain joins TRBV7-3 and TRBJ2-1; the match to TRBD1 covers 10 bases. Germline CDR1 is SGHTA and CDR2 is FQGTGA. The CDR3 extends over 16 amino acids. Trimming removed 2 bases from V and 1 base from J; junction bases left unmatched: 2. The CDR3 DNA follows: TGTGCCAGCAGCTTACGACAGGGGGCTTCCTACAATGAGCAGTTCTTC. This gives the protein CASSLRQGASYNEQFF. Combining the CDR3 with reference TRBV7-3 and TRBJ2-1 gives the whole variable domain GAGVSQTPSNKVTEKGKYVELRCDPISGHTALYWYRQSLGQGPEFLIYFQGTGAADDSGLPNDRFFAVRPEGSVSTLKIQRTERGDSAVYLCASSLRQGASYNEQFFGPGTRLTVL.

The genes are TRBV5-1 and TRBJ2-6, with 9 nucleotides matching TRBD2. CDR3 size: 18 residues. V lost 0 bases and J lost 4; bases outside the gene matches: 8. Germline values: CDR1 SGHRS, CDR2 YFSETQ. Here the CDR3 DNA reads TGCGCCAGCAGCTTGGTCGGGGCGGGGGGGGACGGGGCCAACGTCCTGACTTTC. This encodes CASSLVGAGGDGANVLTF.

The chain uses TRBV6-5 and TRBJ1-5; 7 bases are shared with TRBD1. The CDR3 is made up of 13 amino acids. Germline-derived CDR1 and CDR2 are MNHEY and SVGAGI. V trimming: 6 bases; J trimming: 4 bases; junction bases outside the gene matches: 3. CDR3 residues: CASREGQNQPQHF. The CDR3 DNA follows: TGTGCCAGCAGGGAGGGACAGAATCAGCCCCAGCATTTT.

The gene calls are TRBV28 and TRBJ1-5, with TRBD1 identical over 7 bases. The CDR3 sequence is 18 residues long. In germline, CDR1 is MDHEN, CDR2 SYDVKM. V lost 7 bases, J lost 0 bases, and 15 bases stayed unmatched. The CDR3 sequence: CASNLPGQSPSSNQPQHF. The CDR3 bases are TGTGCCAGCAACCTTCCGGGACAGTCACCTTCTAGCAATCAGCCCCAGCATTTT.

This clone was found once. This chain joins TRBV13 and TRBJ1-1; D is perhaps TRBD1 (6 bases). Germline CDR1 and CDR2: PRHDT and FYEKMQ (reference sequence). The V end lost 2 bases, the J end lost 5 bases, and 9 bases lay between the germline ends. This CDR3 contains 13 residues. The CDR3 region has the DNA TGTGCCAGCAGCTTAAGGGGGGGAACTGAAGCTTTCTTT. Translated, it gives CASSLRGGTEAFF. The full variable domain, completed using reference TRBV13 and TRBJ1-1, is AAGVIQSPRHLIKEKRETATLKCYPIPRHDTVYWYQQGPGQDPQFLISFYEKMQSDKGSIPDRFSAQQFSDYHSELNMSSLELGDSALYFCASSLRGGTEAFFGQGTRLTVV.

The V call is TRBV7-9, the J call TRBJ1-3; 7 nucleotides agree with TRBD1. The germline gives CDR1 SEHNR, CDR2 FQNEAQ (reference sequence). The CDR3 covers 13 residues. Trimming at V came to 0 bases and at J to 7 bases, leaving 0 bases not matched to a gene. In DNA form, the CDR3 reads TGTGCCAGCAGCTTAGCACAGGGGAACACCATATATTTT. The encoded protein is CASSLAQGNTIYF.

The CDR3 here is CASRSSGTADTQYF. The CDR3 nucleotides read TGTGCCAGCAGATCTAGCGGGACAGCAGATACGCAGTATTTT. The chain recombines TRBV28 with TRBJ2-3; 9 bases agree with TRBD2. Losses at the gene ends were 6 bases for V and 4 bases for J; bases not matched to a gene: 5. The CDR3 is 14 amino acids. CDR1 is MDHEN, CDR2 SYDVKM, per germline.

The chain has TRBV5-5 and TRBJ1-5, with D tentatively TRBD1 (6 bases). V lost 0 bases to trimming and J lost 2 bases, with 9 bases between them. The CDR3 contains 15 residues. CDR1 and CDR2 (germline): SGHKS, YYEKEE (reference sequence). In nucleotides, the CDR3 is TGTGCCAGCAGCTTGGCTGCAGGGGGCAATCAGCCCCAGCATTTT. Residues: CASSLAAGGNQPQHF.